The 32 T cell receptor beta chains given below trace back to one sample, sequenced in a study of shared clonotypes between healthy human individuals. Sequenced by immunoSEQ multiplex PCR; TCRdb stores in-frame clones only, minus some. The sample carries about 800,000 clones, 96% recorded once. CD45RO negativity and positive selection for CCR7 defined naive CD8 cells, a population that excluded terminally differentiated effector memory CD45RA+ cells. Sequences were obtained from naive CD8+ T cells sorted from blood. The receptors were sampled from a young man in good health.

The chain joins TRBV7-9 to TRBJ2-2; D not resolved. This CDR3 has 14 residues. Germline V gene data show CDR1 as SEHNR and CDR2 as FQNEAQ (reference sequence). Trimming shortened V by 0 bases and J by 4 bases, and 6 bases separated the two germline ends. This CDR3 is CASSLAQLTGELFF. The CDR3 bases are TGTGCCAGCAGCTTAGCACAGCTCACCGGGGAGCTGTTTTTT. Full variable domain (outside the CDR3, taken from reference TRBV7-9 and TRBJ2-2): DTGVSQNPRHKITKRGQNVTFRCDPISEHNRLYWYRQTLGQGPEFLTYFQNEAQLEKSRLLSDRFSAERPKGSFSTLEIQRTEQGDSAMYLCASSLAQLTGELFFGEGSRLTVL.

The rearrangement uses TRBV11-2 and TRBJ2-7; 8 nucleotides align to TRBD2. V was clipped by 2 bases and J by 3 bases; unmatched bases: 9. CDR3 size: 16 residues. The germline V gene has CDR1 SGHAT and CDR2 FQNNGV. The CDR3 region is CASSLIEAGGIYEQYF. The CDR3 region has the DNA TGTGCCAGCAGCTTAATCGAGGCGGGAGGAATCTACGAGCAGTACTTC.

This chain joins TRBV7-9 and TRBJ2-7; 9 bases align to TRBD1. Germline assignment: CDR1 SEHNR and CDR2 FQNEAQ (reference sequence). CDR3 size: 14 residues. Trimming took 6 bases from V and 5 from J; bases not matched to a gene: 8. CDR3 sequence: CASRSRQGVDEQYF. CDR3 coding DNA: TGTGCCAGCAGATCTAGACAGGGGGTGGACGAGCAGTACTTC. Filled out from reference TRBV7-9 and TRBJ2-7, the complete variable domain reads DTGVSQNPRHKITKRGQNVTFRCDPISEHNRLYWYRQTLGQGPEFLTYFQNEAQLEKSRLLSDRFSAERPKGSFSTLEIQRTEQGDSAMYLCASRSRQGVDEQYFGPGTRLTVT.

This sequence joins TRBV29-1 and TRBJ1-1; 9 bases are shared with TRBD1. The V and J ends lost 5 bases and 11 bases, in that order; junction bases with no gene match: 3. This CDR3 region has 10 residues. Germline V gives CDR1 SQVTM, CDR2 ANQGSEA. This CDR3 reads CSVWTGEAFF. Written as DNA, the CDR3 is TGCAGCGTTTGGACAGGGGAGGCTTTCTTT.

DNA of the CDR3: TGCAGCGTTGAGGCTTGGAATGAGCAGTTCTTC. This sequence encodes CSVEAWNEQFF. The chain has TRBV29-1 and TRBJ2-1; the D is unclear. This CDR3 region has 11 residues. V was clipped by 3 bases and J by 7 bases, with 7 bases between them. CDR1 and CDR2 (germline): SQVTM, ANQGSEA.

The chain couples TRBV14 to TRBJ2-1, with a tentative D call TRBD2 (6 bases). V gave up 4 bases and J gave up 3 bases, with 16 bases separating them. This CDR3 has 16 amino acids. Per the germline V gene, CDR1 is SGHDN and CDR2 is FVKESK. The CDR3 sequence: CASSPGRERYYNEQFF. DNA of the CDR3: TGTGCCAGCAGCCCGGGACGGGAGAGATACTACAATGAGCAGTTCTTC. The full variable domain, rest sourced from reference TRBV14 and TRBJ2-1, is EAGVTQFPSHSVIEKGQTVTLRCDPISGHDNLYWYRRVMGKEIKFLLHFVKESKQDESGMPNNRFLAERTGGTYSTLKVQPAELEDSGVYFCASSPGRERYYNEQFFGPGTRLTVL.

The chain links TRBV19 to TRBJ2-4; D is unresolved. CDR1 is LNHDA, CDR2 SQIVND, per germline (reference sequence). The CDR3 loop spans 8 amino acids. Trimming shortened V by 10 bases and J by 15 bases, and 10 bases separated the two germline ends. The CDR3: CATVGLYF. CDR3 coding DNA: TGTGCCACAGTCGGGCTGTACTTC. Supplemented by reference TRBV19 and TRBJ2-4, the full variable domain reads DGGITQSPKYLFRKEGQNVTLSCEQNLNHDAMYWYRQDPGQGLRLIYYSQIVNDFQKGDIAEGYSVSREKKESFPLTVTSAQKNPTAFYLCATVGLYFGAGTRLSVL.

The J gene is TRBJ2-7, the V gene TRBV2; the D gene could be TRBD1 or TRBD2 (6 bases each). The V end lost 10 bases, the J end lost 5 bases, and 21 bases lay between the germline ends. The CDR3 spans 14 residues. Germline V gives CDR1 SNHLY, CDR2 FYNNEI. The CDR3 bases are TGTGCCACCGGAGAGGGGGGTGCTCTCGACGAGCAGTACTTC. Protein sequence: CATGEGGALDEQYF.

The V gene is TRBV5-1, the J gene TRBJ2-3; no firm D call. V lost 3 bases, J lost 2 bases, and 4 bases lay in between. CDR3 length: 12 amino acids. Germline V gene lookup returns CDR1 SGHRS and CDR2 YFSETQ. The CDR3 protein is CASSYPTDTQYF. As DNA, the CDR3 is TGCGCCAGCAGCTACCCCACAGATACGCAGTATTTT.

The genes are TRBV5-1 and TRBJ2-1; TRBD1 or TRBD2 may be the D gene (5 bases each). Germline V gene data show CDR1 as SGHRS and CDR2 as YFSETQ. Trimming took off 3 bases at V and 6 bases at J, with 22 bases between the two ends. CDR3 length: 17 residues. The DNA for the CDR3 is TGCGCCAGCAGCTCCTGGCCCCGGGACGAGAGAGTCAATGAGCAGTTCTTC. Its protein is CASSSWPRDERVNEQFF.

This chain links TRBV11-2 with TRBJ2-7, with 9 bases identical to TRBD2. The CDR3 is 17 residues long. Trimming cost V 1 base and J 7 bases; bases outside gene matches: 14. Germline-derived CDR1 and CDR2 are SGHAT and FQNNGV. The CDR3 is CASSLGSGGSGAREQYF. CDR3 bases: TGTGCCAGCAGCTTAGGTAGCGGGGGCTCCGGGGCGAGGGAGCAGTACTTC.

The chain recombines TRBV7-9 with TRBJ1-5; D ambiguous. Trimming removed 6 bases at V and 0 bases at J, with 9 bases between. Germline V gives CDR1 SEHNR, CDR2 FQNEAQ (reference sequence). This CDR3 has 14 amino acids. The CDR3 here is CASSSTNSNQPQHF. CDR3 sequence (DNA): TGTGCCAGCAGTTCTACGAATAGCAATCAGCCCCAGCATTTT. Variable domain in full (rest from reference TRBV7-9 and TRBJ1-5): DTGVSQNPRHKITKRGQNVTFRCDPISEHNRLYWYRQTLGQGPEFLTYFQNEAQLEKSRLLSDRFSAERPKGSFSTLEIQRTEQGDSAMYLCASSSTNSNQPQHFGDGTRLSIL.

The chain carries TRBV14 and TRBJ2-3; weak D call: TRBD2 (6 bases). In germline, CDR1 is SGHDN, CDR2 FVKESK. The germline V and J ends were trimmed by 0 bases and 4 bases, with 11 bases remaining between them. CDR3 length: 15 amino acids. In DNA, the CDR3 is TGTGCCAGCAGCCAAGATGTGTCTAGCGCAGATACGCAGTATTTT. Protein: CASSQDVSSADTQYF.

V and J are TRBV11-3 and TRBJ2-1, with 9 nucleotides matching TRBD2. The junction had 12 bases not matched to a gene; V was cut back by 5 bases and J by 7 bases. There are 16 residues in the CDR3. Germline V gene sequence: CDR1 SGHNT, CDR2 YENEEA. The chain's CDR3 is CASSATLAGSWNEQFF. The CDR3 nucleotides are TGTGCCAGCAGCGCTACGCTAGCGGGGAGTTGGAATGAGCAGTTCTTC.

The chain uses TRBV5-1 and TRBJ2-7; D is unclear. Germline CDR1 reads SGHRS; CDR2 reads YFSETQ. There are 16 residues in the CDR3. V lost 1 base and J lost 3, with 17 bases in between. The CDR3 is CASSLHFVGRRYEQYF. The CDR3 region has the DNA TGCGCCAGCAGCTTGCACTTCGTCGGGCGCCGCTACGAGCAGTACTTC.

The rearrangement joins TRBV27 to TRBJ1-1; TRBD1 matches 7 bases. Germline V CDR1 and CDR2: MNHEY, SMNVEV (reference sequence). This CDR3 is 13 amino acids long. Trimming cost V 5 bases and J 5 bases; bases outside gene matches: 5. The CDR3 loop reads CASSARDRTEAFF. CDR3 in DNA: TGTGCCAGCAGTGCCCGGGACAGAACTGAAGCTTTCTTT.

In DNA form, the CDR3 reads TGTGCCAGTAGTAACTTTCGGAGCACAGATACGCAGTATTTT. Amino acid sequence: CASSNFRSTDTQYF. The rearrangement joins TRBV19 to TRBJ2-3; D unresolved. CDR3 length equals 14 residues. Trimming cost V 4 bases and J 0 bases, with 8 bases left between them. Per germline, CDR1 LNHDA and CDR2 SQIVND (reference sequence).

The chain is built from TRBV5-1 and TRBJ2-7; D gene uncertain. There are 13 residues in the CDR3. V lost 1 base and J 4 bases, leaving 9 bases between the germline ends. CDR1 and CDR2 (germline): SGHRS, YFSETQ. CDR3 in amino acids: CASSLNQNYEQYF. In nucleotides, the CDR3 is TGCGCCAGCAGCTTGAACCAAAATTACGAGCAGTACTTC.

The chain recombines TRBV9 with TRBJ1-2; D call uncertain. CDR1 is SGDLS and CDR2 is YYNGEE in the germline V gene. With 1 base removed from V and 7 bases from J, the gap between germline ends came to 11 bases. This CDR3 is 13 amino acids long. The CDR3 protein is CASSVLGGLGYTF. In DNA form, the CDR3 reads TGTGCCAGCAGCGTATTAGGAGGGCTTGGCTACACCTTC.

The genes are TRBV7-9 and TRBJ1-1; 7 bases agree with TRBD1. After removal of 5 bases from V and 1 base from J, the junction contained 4 bases not matched to a gene. The CDR3 is 14 amino acids. From germline, CDR1 is SEHNR and CDR2 FQNEAQ (reference sequence). The CDR3 coding sequence is TGTGCCAGCAGCGACGGGACAGCGAACACTGAAGCTTTCTTT. It translates to CASSDGTANTEAFF. Variable domain in full (rest from reference TRBV7-9 and TRBJ1-1): DTGVSQNPRHKITKRGQNVTFRCDPISEHNRLYWYRQTLGQGPEFLTYFQNEAQLEKSRLLSDRFSAERPKGSFSTLEIQRTEQGDSAMYLCASSDGTANTEAFFGQGTRLTVV.

This clone was observed a single time. The chain has TRBV25-1 and TRBJ2-5, with 7 bases identical to TRBD2. With 2 bases clipped from V and 5 bases from J, the junction kept 8 bases outside the gene matches. CDR1 MGHDK and CDR2 SYGVNS come from the germline V gene. The CDR3 consists of 15 residues. The CDR3 bases are TGTGCCAGCAGTGAAGGGGGGGGAAGGGGTGAGACCCAGTACTTC. It yields the protein CASSEGGGRGETQYF.

The chain combines TRBV6-1 with TRBJ2-5, with D perhaps matching TRBD1 (6 bases). The CDR3 is 15 residues long. V lost 3 bases to trimming and J lost 0 bases, with 11 bases between them. CDR1 is MNHNS, CDR2 SASEGT, per germline. CDR3 region: CASSEGTLYQETQYF. CDR3 DNA: TGTGCCAGCAGTGAGGGGACACTGTACCAAGAGACCCAGTACTTC.

The chain uses TRBV25-1 and TRBJ2-7; tentatively, D is TRBD1 (6 bases). The germline V gene has CDR1 MGHDK and CDR2 SYGVNS. Between the trimmed V and J ends, which lost 5 bases and 7 bases, there was a span of 12 bases. There are 12 residues in the CDR3. In DNA, the CDR3 is TGTGCCAGCAGTCAGGGGATCCAGGAGCAGTACTTC. Translating gives CASSQGIQEQYF.

The J gene is TRBJ2-1, the V gene TRBV13; D is perhaps TRBD2 (6 bases). Trimming removed 5 bases at V and 0 bases at J, with 14 bases between. CDR1 is PRHDT, CDR2 FYEKMQ, per germline (reference sequence). The CDR3 is 16 amino acids. In nucleotides, the CDR3 is TGTGCCAGCAGCCCGGAGGGACCGAGCTCCTACAATGAGCAGTTCTTC. Amino acids: CASSPEGPSSYNEQFF. The full variable domain, rest sourced from reference TRBV13 and TRBJ2-1, is AAGVIQSPRHLIKEKRETATLKCYPIPRHDTVYWYQQGPGQDPQFLISFYEKMQSDKGSIPDRFSAQQFSDYHSELNMSSLELGDSALYFCASSPEGPSSYNEQFFGPGTRLTVL.

The V call is TRBV4-1, the J call TRBJ2-7, with 8 bases identical to TRBD1. Germline loops: CDR1 MGHRA, CDR2 YSYEKL. With 4 bases clipped from V and 3 bases from J, the junction kept 14 bases outside the gene matches. CDR3 length equals 17 residues. The CDR3 nucleotides read TGCGCCAGCAGCCGAACATCTACCGGGACAGGTAACTACGAGCAGTACTTC. Translation: CASSRTSTGTGNYEQYF.

The chain recombines TRBV11-1 with TRBJ1-5; 9 bases align to TRBD1. The V segment lost 5 bases and the J segment 4 bases; nucleotides outside the gene matches: 12. The germline V gene encodes CDR1 SGHAT and CDR2 FQDESV (reference sequence). This CDR3 is built from 17 residues. The CDR3 is CASSPGQGRHVNQPQHF. For the CDR3, the DNA is TGTGCCAGCAGCCCGGGACAGGGTAGGCATGTGAATCAGCCCCAGCATTTT.

This chain links TRBV6-1 with TRBJ2-2, with 14 bases matching TRBD2. Germline V gene data show CDR1 as MNHNS and CDR2 as SASEGT. The CDR3 runs 15 residues. V shed 7 bases and J 5 bases; nucleotides not matched to a gene: 3. The CDR3 loop reads CASTGLAGETGELFF. CDR3 nucleotides: TGTGCCAGCACGGGACTAGCGGGAGAAACCGGGGAGCTGTTTTTT.

The chain carries TRBV10-3 and TRBJ2-5; a possible D gene is TRBD1 (6 bases). This CDR3 is 13 amino acids long. CDR1 and CDR2 from the germline V gene are ENHRY and SYGVKD. V was shortened by 7 bases and J by 1 base, with 10 bases between the two germline ends. The CDR3 DNA is TGTGCCATCAACAGACAGGCCCAAGAGACCCAGTACTTC. Translation gives CAINRQAQETQYF.

This clone was seen just once. The junction differs from germline at one of its ends, possibly a read error. The chain uses TRBV4-1 and TRBJ2-3, with D perhaps being TRBD1 or TRBD2 (5 bases each). The CDR3 loop spans 15 amino acids. Germline lookup yields CDR1 MGHRA and CDR2 YSYEKL. The CDR3 protein is CASSKTGEGTDTQYF. In DNA, the CDR3 is TGCGCCAGCAGCAAAACAGGAGAGGGCACCGATACGCAGTATTTT.

The rearrangement links TRBV5-1 to TRBJ2-1; possibly TRBD1 for D (6 bases). The V end lost 3 bases, the J end lost 11 bases, and 9 bases lay between the germline ends. Germline V gene sequence: CDR1 SGHRS, CDR2 YFSETQ. This CDR3 has 11 residues. CDR3 DNA: TGCGCCAGCAGCTCCCGGGACAAGCAGTTCTTC. Its translation is CASSSRDKQFF.

V usage is TRBV7-9 and J usage is TRBJ1-1; no clear D gene. The germline V gene encodes CDR1 SEHNR and CDR2 FQNEAQ (reference sequence). The CDR3 is 12 residues long. The V end was cut by 4 bases, the J end by 8 bases, with 11 bases between. The CDR3 loop is CASSSRRTEAFF. In DNA, the CDR3 is TGTGCCAGCAGCTCACGCAGGACCGAAGCTTTCTTT. The entire variable domain, with the rest obtained from reference TRBV7-9 and TRBJ1-1, is as follows: DTGVSQNPRHKITKRGQNVTFRCDPISEHNRLYWYRQTLGQGPEFLTYFQNEAQLEKSRLLSDRFSAERPKGSFSTLEIQRTEQGDSAMYLCASSSRRTEAFFGQGTRLTVV.

The table lists this clone with a few counts. The chain joins TRBV7-9 to TRBJ2-1, with D hard to call. The CDR3 spans 13 residues. V was cut by 7 bases and J by 0 bases, with 7 bases left in between. Germline loops: CDR1 SEHNR, CDR2 FQNEAQ (reference sequence). The CDR3 here is CASTVYSYNEQFF. CDR3 DNA: TGTGCCAGCACAGTCTACTCCTACAATGAGCAGTTCTTC. Variable domain in full (rest from reference TRBV7-9 and TRBJ2-1): DTGVSQNPRHKITKRGQNVTFRCDPISEHNRLYWYRQTLGQGPEFLTYFQNEAQLEKSRLLSDRFSAERPKGSFSTLEIQRTEQGDSAMYLCASTVYSYNEQFFGPGTRLTVL.